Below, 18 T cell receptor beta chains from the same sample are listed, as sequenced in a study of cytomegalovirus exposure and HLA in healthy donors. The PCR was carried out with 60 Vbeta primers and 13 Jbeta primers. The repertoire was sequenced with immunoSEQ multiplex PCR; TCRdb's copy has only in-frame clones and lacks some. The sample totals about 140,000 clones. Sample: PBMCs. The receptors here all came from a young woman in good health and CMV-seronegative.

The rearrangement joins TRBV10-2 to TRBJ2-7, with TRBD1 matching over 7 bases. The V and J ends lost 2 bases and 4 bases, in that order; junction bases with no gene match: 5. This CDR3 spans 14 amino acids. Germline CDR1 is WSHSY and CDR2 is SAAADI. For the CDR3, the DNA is TGCGCCAGCAGTGAGAACAGGGGCGGGTACGAGCAGTACTTC. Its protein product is CASSENRGGYEQYF.

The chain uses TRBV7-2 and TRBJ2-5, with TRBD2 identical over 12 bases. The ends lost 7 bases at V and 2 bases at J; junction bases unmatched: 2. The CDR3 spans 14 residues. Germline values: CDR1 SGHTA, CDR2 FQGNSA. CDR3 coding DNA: TGTGCCAGCAACGGACTAGCGGGGCAAGAGACCCAGTACTTC. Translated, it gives CASNGLAGQETQYF.

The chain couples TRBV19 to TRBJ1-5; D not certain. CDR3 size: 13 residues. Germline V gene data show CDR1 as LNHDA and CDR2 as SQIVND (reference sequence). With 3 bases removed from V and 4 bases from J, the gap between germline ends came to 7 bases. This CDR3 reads CASSILENQPQHF. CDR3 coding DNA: TGTGCCAGTAGTATCCTAGAGAATCAGCCCCAGCATTTT. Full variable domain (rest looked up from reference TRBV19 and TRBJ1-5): DGGITQSPKYLFRKEGQNVTLSCEQNLNHDAMYWYRQDPGQGLRLIYYSQIVNDFQKGDIAEGYSVSREKKESFPLTVTSAQKNPTAFYLCASSILENQPQHFGDGTRLSIL.

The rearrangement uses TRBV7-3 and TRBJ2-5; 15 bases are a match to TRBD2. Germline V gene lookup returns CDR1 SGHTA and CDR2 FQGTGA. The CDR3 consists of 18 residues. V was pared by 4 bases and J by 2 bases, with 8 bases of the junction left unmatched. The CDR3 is CASSSGLAGGPGQETQYF. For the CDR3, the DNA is TGTGCCAGCAGCTCCGGACTAGCGGGAGGGCCGGGTCAAGAGACCCAGTACTTC.

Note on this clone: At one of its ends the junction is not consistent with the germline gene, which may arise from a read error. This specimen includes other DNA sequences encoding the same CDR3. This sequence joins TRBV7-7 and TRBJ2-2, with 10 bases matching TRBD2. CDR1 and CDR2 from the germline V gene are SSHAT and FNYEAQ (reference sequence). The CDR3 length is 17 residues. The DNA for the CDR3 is TGTGCCAGCAGTCGCCGTGGAGCGGGAGGGGACACTGGGGAGCTGTTTTTT. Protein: CASSRRGAGGDTGELFF.

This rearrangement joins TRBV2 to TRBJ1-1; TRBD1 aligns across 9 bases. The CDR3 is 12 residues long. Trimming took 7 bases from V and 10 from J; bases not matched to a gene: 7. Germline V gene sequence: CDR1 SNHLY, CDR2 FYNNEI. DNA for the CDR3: TGTGCCAGCACATACGGGGGACAGGGAGCTTTCTTT. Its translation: CASTYGGQGAFF.

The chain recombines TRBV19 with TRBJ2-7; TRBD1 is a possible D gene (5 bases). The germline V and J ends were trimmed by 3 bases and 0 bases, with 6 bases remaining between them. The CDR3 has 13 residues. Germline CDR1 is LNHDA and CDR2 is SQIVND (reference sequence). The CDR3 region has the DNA TGTGCCAGTAGTATTGGGGCCTCCTACGAGCAGTACTTC. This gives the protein CASSIGASYEQYF. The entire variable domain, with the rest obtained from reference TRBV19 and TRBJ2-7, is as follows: DGGITQSPKYLFRKEGQNVTLSCEQNLNHDAMYWYRQDPGQGLRLIYYSQIVNDFQKGDIAEGYSVSREKKESFPLTVTSAQKNPTAFYLCASSIGASYEQYFGPGTRLTVT.

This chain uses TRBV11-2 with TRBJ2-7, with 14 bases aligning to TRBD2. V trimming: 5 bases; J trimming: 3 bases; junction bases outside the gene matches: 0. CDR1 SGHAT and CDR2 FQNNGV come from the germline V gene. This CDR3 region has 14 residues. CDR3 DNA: TGTGCCAGCAGCGGACTAGCGGGAGGCTACGAGCAGTACTTC. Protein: CASSGLAGGYEQYF. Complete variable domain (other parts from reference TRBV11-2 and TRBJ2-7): EAGVAQSPRYKIIEKRQSVAFWCNPISGHATLYWYQQILGQGPKLLIQFQNNGVVDDSQLPKDRFSAERLKGVDSTLKIQPAKLEDSAVYLCASSGLAGGYEQYFGPGTRLTVT.

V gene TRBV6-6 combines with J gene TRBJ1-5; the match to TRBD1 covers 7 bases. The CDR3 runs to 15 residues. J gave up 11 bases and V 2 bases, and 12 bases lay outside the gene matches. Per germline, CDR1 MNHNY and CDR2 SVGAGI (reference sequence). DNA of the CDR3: TGTGCCAGCAGTTACCCTGGGACAGACAGCAGGACCCAGCATTTT. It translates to CASSYPGTDSRTQHF.

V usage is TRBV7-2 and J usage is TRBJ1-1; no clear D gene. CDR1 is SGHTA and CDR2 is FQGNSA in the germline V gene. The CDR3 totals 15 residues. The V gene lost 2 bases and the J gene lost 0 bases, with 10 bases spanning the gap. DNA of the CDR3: TGTGCCAGCAGCTTATTTGCGGGCTTGAACACTGAAGCTTTCTTT. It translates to CASSLFAGLNTEAFF.

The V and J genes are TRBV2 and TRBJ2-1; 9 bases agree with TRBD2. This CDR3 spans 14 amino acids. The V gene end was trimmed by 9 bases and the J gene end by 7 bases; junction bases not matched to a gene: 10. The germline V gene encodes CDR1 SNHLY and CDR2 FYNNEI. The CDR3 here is CASLKREARNEQFF. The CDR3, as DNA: TGTGCCAGTCTGAAGCGGGAGGCTAGGAATGAGCAGTTCTTC.

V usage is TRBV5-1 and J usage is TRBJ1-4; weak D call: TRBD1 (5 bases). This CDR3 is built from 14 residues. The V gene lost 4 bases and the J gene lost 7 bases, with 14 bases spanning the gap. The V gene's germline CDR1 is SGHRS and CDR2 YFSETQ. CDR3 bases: TGCGCCAGCAGCCTAATGGGGCAGGTTGAAAAACTGTTTTTT. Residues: CASSLMGQVEKLFF.

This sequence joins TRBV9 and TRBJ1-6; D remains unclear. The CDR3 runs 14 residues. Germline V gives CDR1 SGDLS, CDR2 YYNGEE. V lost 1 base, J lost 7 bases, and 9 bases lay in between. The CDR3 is CASSVSGINSPLHF. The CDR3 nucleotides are TGTGCCAGCAGCGTATCGGGGATAAATTCACCCCTCCACTTT.

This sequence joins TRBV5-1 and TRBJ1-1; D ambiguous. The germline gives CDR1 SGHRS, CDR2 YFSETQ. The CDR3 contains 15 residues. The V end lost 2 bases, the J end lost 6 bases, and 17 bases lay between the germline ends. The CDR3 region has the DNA TGCGCCAGCAGCTTATCAGGTCTTGAGGGTGCTGAAGCTTTCTTT. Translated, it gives CASSLSGLEGAEAFF.

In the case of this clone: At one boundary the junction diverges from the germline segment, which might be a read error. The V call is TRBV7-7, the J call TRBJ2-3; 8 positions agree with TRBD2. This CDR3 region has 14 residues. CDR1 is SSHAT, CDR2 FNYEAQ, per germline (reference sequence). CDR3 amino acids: CASSLTSAADTQYF. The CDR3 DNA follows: TGTGCTAGCAGCTTGACTAGCGCCGCAGATACGCAGTATTTT.

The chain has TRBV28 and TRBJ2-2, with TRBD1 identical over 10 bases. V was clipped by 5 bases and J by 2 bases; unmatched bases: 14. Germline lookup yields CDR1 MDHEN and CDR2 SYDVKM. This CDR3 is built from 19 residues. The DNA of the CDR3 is TGTGCCAGCAGTAGCTCGGGACAGGGGCTACACCAAAACACCGGGGAGCTGTTTTTT. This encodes CASSSSGQGLHQNTGELFF.

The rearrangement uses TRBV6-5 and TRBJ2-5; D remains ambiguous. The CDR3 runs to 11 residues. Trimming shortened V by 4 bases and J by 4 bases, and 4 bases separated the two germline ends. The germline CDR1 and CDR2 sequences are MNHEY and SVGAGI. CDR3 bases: TGTGCCAGCAGTTCCGGAGAGACCCAGTACTTC. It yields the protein CASSSGETQYF.

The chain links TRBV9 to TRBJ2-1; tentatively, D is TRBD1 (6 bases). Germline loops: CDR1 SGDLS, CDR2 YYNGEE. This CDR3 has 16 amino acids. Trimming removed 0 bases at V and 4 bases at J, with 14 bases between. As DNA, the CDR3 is TGTGCCAGCAGCGTAGGGCCGGGACAACCTTACAATGAGCAGTTCTTC. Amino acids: CASSVGPGQPYNEQFF.